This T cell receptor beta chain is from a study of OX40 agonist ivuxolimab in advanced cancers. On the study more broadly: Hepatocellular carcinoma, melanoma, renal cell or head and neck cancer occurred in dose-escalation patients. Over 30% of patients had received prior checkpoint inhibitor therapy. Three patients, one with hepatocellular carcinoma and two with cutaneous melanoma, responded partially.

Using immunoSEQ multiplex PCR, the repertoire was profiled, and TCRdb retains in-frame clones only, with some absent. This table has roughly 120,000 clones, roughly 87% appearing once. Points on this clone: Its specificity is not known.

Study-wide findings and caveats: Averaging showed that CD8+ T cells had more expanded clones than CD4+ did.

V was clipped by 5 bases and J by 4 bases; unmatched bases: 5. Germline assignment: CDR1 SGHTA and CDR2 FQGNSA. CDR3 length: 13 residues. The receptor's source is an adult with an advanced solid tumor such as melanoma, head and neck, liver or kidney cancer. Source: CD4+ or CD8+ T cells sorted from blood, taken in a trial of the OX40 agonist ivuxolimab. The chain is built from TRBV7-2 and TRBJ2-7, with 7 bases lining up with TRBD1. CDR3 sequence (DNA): TGTGCCAGCAGCGAGGGACAGAGTTACGAGCAGTACTTC. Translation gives CASSEGQSYEQYF.